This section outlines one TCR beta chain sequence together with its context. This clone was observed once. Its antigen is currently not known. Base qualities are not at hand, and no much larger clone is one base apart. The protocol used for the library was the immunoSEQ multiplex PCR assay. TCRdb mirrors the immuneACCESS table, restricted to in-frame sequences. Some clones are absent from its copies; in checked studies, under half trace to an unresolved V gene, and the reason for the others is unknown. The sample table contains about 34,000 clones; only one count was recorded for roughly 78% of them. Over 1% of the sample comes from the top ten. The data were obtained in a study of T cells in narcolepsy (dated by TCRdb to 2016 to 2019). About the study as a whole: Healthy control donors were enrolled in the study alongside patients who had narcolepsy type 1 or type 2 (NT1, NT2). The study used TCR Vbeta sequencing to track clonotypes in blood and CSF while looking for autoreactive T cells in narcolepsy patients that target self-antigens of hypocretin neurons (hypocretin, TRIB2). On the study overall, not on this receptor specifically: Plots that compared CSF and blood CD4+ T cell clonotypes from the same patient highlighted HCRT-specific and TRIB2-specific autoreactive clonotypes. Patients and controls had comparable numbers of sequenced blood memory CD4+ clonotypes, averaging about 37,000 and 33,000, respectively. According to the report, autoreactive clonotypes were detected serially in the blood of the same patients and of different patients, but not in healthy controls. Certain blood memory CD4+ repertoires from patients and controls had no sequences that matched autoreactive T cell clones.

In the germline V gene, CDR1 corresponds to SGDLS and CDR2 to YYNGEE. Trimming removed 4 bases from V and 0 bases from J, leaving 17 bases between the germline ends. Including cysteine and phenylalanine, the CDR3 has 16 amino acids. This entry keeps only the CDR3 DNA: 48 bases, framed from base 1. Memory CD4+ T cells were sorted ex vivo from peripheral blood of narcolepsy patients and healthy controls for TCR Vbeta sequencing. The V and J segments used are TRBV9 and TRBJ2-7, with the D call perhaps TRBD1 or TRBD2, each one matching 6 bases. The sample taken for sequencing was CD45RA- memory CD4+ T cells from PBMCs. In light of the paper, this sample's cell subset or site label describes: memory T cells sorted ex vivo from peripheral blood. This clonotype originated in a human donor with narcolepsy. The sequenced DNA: TGTGCCAGCAGCCCGAGGGGGGACGGGGCCTCCTACGAGCAGTACTTC. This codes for CASSPRGDGASYEQYF.